This entry is about one T cell receptor (beta chain). Its binding antigen is unknown. No base qualities exist here, and no much larger clone lies one base off it. V is pruned by 6 bases and J by 7 bases, leaving 7 bases of the junction without a gene match. Taken from the germline V gene, the CDR1 and CDR2 loops are SGHVS and FQNEAQ. From cysteine to phenylalanine, the CDR3 is 14 amino acids long. The only DNA kept is the CDR3, 42 bases in frame from the first base. This specimen comes from a study of cytomegalovirus exposure and HLA in healthy donors (dated by TCRdb to 2016 to 2017). Broadly, across the study: An earlier analysis of approximately 640 of the donors reported 250 to 350 Gb of sequence data and around 110 million unique TCR beta sequences from some 180 million T cells. Around 320 gigabases of sequencing data and approximately 85 million unique TCR sequences were included in an early release covering roughly 600 HLA-typed donors. Using immunosequencing, the study profiled T cell repertoires from around 670 subjects and related those repertoires to cytomegalovirus serostatus. Roughly 5 DR-DQ haplotypes were treated as single units for association and clustering because of strong linkage in the cohort. Rather than using new phenotypic data, the later analysis identified candidate immune exposures from TCR beta sequences and from how often those sequences occurred across donors. Every discovery cohort repertoire had been produced on one sequencing platform. The study combined high-throughput TCR immunosequencing, statistical association of individual TCRs with disease status, and machine learning to predict cytomegalovirus infection status. In an earlier analysis of roughly 540 of the donors, high-throughput TCR beta sequencing was used to judge whether each TCR beta V gene segment behaved as functional or pseudogenic. Both class I and class II loci were covered by HLA typing, at four-digit resolution. A separate validation cohort of 90 to 150 different subjects was used in addition to the roughly 640-subject first cohort. In a later analysis, previously published TCR beta repertoires from some 640 donors were re-analyzed and high-resolution HLA genotyping was added so that TCR occurrence patterns could be studied. Typing coverage differed by locus: A, B, C, DRB1 and DQB1 were typed in about 620-630 donors, DQA1 in 522, DPA1 in roughly 590, and DPB1 in 472. The study was designed to test whether signatures of past pathogen exposure could be identified by cataloging public T cell receptors. A later genetic analysis used genome-wide SNP genotypes for about 65% of the roughly 670 donors, treating that subset as a discovery cohort. Donor age, sex, ethnicity and CMV serostatus were compiled alongside the repertoire data. Across some 400 genotyped donors of the cohort, an average of 235,054 unique TCR beta nucleotide sequences per donor were sequenced, and 15% to 20% of those sequences were non-productive. The genetic ancestry cluster associated with self-reported Caucasian donors included roughly four fifths of the 350 to 500 genotyped donors. The paper's findings and limits, for the study overall: The earlier analysis of 587 of the donors excluded some 15 rarely observed V segments, including chromosome 9 orphons, because counts were too low. According to a later analysis, TCR association rates differed among HLA loci, with DRB1 alleles showing the most associated TCRs and HLA-C alleles showing the fewest. Assigning TCR associations to individual alleles was difficult when HLA alleles, especially DR and DQ, strongly co-occurred. Several of the top co-occurrence clusters appeared to be linked to parvovirus B19, influenza, CMV and Epstein-Barr virus, according to a later analysis. Cytomegalovirus status was reported to be diagnosed by the classifier with high specificity and sensitivity in both the original and validation cohorts. For the cohort, immune exposure information was limited to CMV serostatus. In vitro tests confirmed that a few of the cytomegalovirus-associated TCR beta chains recognize cytomegalovirus antigens. V-gene and J-gene trimming of TCR beta chains was associated with a missense DCLRE1C variant in a later genetic analysis, and the association was replicated in an independent cohort. The presence/absence analyses assumed that sequencing depth was roughly uniform across donors, and that assumption may not be true. A total of fewer than 200 TCR beta chains were listed by the study as associated with cytomegalovirus. While some public TCRs were present in many individuals, most TCR sequences turned up only very rarely across donors. In an earlier analysis of approximately 590 of the donors, most TCR beta V segments were observed in productive rearrangements about 87% or about 30% of the time, broadly matching IMGT annotations. In a later genetic analysis, fewer N-insertions in productive TCRs were reported among donors in an Asian-associated ancestry cluster than the roughly 700-donor mean. A later analysis found that HLA-associated TCR beta chains were more clonally expanded and had lower generation probabilities than equally common non-associated chains. A further reported finding was that TCR beta sequences accurately predicted the HLA-A and HLA-B alleles for most subjects in the first cohort. Because HLA typing was unavailable for some donors at each locus, only the typed subset was used in association tests. A later analysis associated about 18,000 TCR beta sequences with specific HLA alleles at a false discovery rate of 0.05. Some IMGT-functional V segments, including TRBV6-2 and TRBV6-3, could not be told apart with the 87-base-pair reads, so those segments were excluded. In a later analysis, most CMV-associated TCR beta chains were found to appear HLA-restricted, with HLA associations seemingly driven largely by CMV exposure. Only TCR beta chains were sequenced in this cohort, and the absence of alpha or paired-chain data limited detectable features. A cluster of highly shared sequence variants was judged likely to represent a technical artifact of the sequencing pipeline. Correlated functional status among segregating V segments might reflect linkage disequilibrium, but an unknown experimental factor could not be ruled out. According to the authors, the approach could potentially be generalized to other disease states and immunological phenotypes.

The cohort comprised 670 or so healthy bone marrow donors. All cohort members were sampled while nominally healthy, although unrecorded immune exposures were likely present. The donor tested CMV seropositive and was one of the 289 seropositive cohort members. Each donor provided a peripheral blood sample, and peripheral blood mononuclear cells were used for TCR beta sequencing. Genomic DNA extraction from the blood cell samples was performed with the Qiagen DNeasy Blood Extraction Kit. The library was built by means of the immunoSEQ multiplex PCR assay. The multiplex PCR relied on a mix of 60 forward primers for TCR Vbeta segments and 13 reverse primers for TCR Jbeta segments. The CDR3 region of rearranged TCR beta genes was amplified from genomic DNA by a multiplex PCR assay. The amplified TCR beta libraries were sequenced on the Illumina HiSeq System as 87-base-pair reads. The paper's data handling went like this. A later analysis tallied tens of millions of unique TCR beta chains across the 666 repertoires, and about 10 million of those chains were shared by two or more donors. Raw reads were error-corrected and collapsed into unique sequences by a nearest-neighbor algorithm in which closely related sequences were merged to remove PCR and sequencing errors. Alignment of CDR3 sequences to IMGT reference sequences was used to assign V, D and J gene segments. For a sequence to be retained, at least a six-nucleotide match to both a V gene segment and a J gene segment was required. A rearrangement was called productive if the CDR3 had no stop codons and remained in frame with V and J, and every other rearrangement was called non-productive. CDR3 was defined according to IMGT convention as the region running from the second conserved V-encoded cysteine to the conserved J-encoded phenylalanine. The earlier analysis of about 570 of the donors excluded any sequence lacking an unambiguous match to a single V gene segment. An earlier analysis of 450 to 650 of the donors called V segments functional above 56.7% productive rearrangements and segregating when the between-donor standard deviation exceeded 5%. A statistical classification framework was built to diagnose cytomegalovirus status from the catalog of TCR beta chain sequences. A later analysis assigned V and J genes by comparing TCR nucleotide sequences with IMGT/GENE-DB human TR gene sequences. In a later analysis, CDR3 sequences and most-parsimonious VDJ recombination scenarios were assigned using the TCRdist pipeline. A later analysis defined each TCR beta chain by its CDR3 amino acid sequence plus V-gene family, and excluded reads lacking a unique V-gene family. To address suspected cross-contamination and a sequencing artifact, a later analysis removed 592 highly shared, low-generation-probability nucleotide sequences. In a later analysis, a clonal expansion index for each public chain was calculated from normalized within-repertoire ranks of inferred template counts. Generation probabilities in a later analysis came from a VDJ recombination model fitted to out-of-frame rearrangements, and those results were checked against IGoR. In a later analysis, TCR-TCR, TCR-HLA and TCR-CMV co-occurrence was scored with hypergeometric tests, and a repertoire-size bias correction was applied to TCR pairs. A later analysis estimated false discovery rates by permuting HLA or CMV assignments 20 times. In a later analysis, co-occurring TCRs were grouped using DBSCAN, with TCRdist sequence similarity added in when clustering inside HLA-allele-positive subsets. Co-occurrence clustering excluded repertoires with fewer than 30,000 or more than 120,000 public chains, plus five with anomalous nucleotide sharing. The table comes from immuneACCESS by way of TCRdb, which keeps in-frame sequences with V and J called. Part of the clones is missing from these tables; in studies checked, under half for an unresolved V gene and the rest for unknown reasons. V, J and clone size were drawn from that table, and D and trimming were deduced from the DNA. In this sample the table shows 90,000 or so clones, roughly four fifths of which occur a single time. The leading ten clones occupy about 3.7% of the sample.

This receptor was identified in a man aged 30-40 years in good health and CMV-seropositive. The sample was PBMCs. The chain is made from TRBV7-8 and TRBJ2-2; 8 central nucleotides agree with TRBD1. The CDR3 protein sequence reads: CASSHWTGIGELFF. The nucleotides are TGTGCCAGCAGTCACTGGACAGGGATCGGGGAGCTGTTTTTT.